One sample yielded the 10 T cell receptor beta chains listed below, sequenced in a study of blood T cell repertoires in COVID-19. This table comes from immunoSEQ multiplex PCR, and its TCRdb copy is limited to in-frame clones, with some not included. The sample includes approximately 140,000 clones, around 80% of them seen just once. Input material: peripheral blood. These TCRs come from a man aged 60 to 69 with acute or convalescent COVID-19.

This clone was counted a single time. V usage is TRBV4-2 and J usage is TRBJ2-1; D not resolved. The germline V gene encodes CDR1 LGHNA and CDR2 YNFKEQ. The CDR3 sequence is 15 residues long. The germline V and J ends were trimmed by 0 bases and 6 bases, with 12 bases remaining between them. The CDR3 region is CASSQDRLSRNEQFF. Here the CDR3 DNA reads TGTGCCAGCAGCCAAGATCGTCTATCCCGCAATGAGCAGTTCTTC.

The rearrangement uses TRBV30 and TRBJ1-2; D not certain. V lost 1 base and J 8 bases, leaving 14 bases between the germline ends. The germline gives CDR1 GTSNPN, CDR2 SVGIG (reference sequence). This CDR3 has 13 residues. The CDR3 here is CAWSAILTGGYTF. CDR3 DNA sequence: TGTGCCTGGAGTGCCATACTCACGGGAGGCTACACCTTC.

This chain links TRBV30 with TRBJ1-2, with D possibly TRBD1 on 6 matching bases. This CDR3 is 12 amino acids long. V gave up 8 bases and J gave up 6 bases, with 16 bases separating them. Germline-derived CDR1 and CDR2 are GTSNPN and SVGIG (reference sequence). The CDR3 region has the DNA TGTGCCCTCCACCAGGGGCCTCATGGCTACACCTTC. Translated, it gives CALHQGPHGYTF. The full variable domain, rest sourced from reference TRBV30 and TRBJ1-2, is SQTIHQWPATLVQPVGSPLSLECTVEGTSNPNLYWYRQAAGRGLQLLFYSVGIGQISSEVPQNLSASRPQDRQFILSSKKLLLSDSGFYLCALHQGPHGYTFGSGTRLTVV.

This clone has just a few counts. V is TRBV9 and J is TRBJ2-3, with 16 nucleotides matching TRBD2. Germline V lookup: CDR1 SGDLS, CDR2 YYNGEE. With 3 bases clipped from V and 1 base from J, the junction kept 2 bases outside the gene matches. This CDR3 contains 17 residues. The CDR3 reads CASSGGTSGRGTDTQYF. As DNA, the CDR3 is TGTGCCAGCAGCGGGGGGACTAGCGGGAGGGGCACAGATACGCAGTATTTT. The variable domain in full, with the rest retrieved from reference TRBV9 and TRBJ2-3, is DSGVTQTPKHLITATGQRVTLRCSPRSGDLSVYWYQQSLDQGLQFLIQYYNGEERAKGNILERFSAQQFPDLHSELNLSSLELGDSALYFCASSGGTSGRGTDTQYFGPGTRLTVL.

V and J are TRBV2 and TRBJ1-4, with D possibly matching TRBD1 (6 bases). The CDR3 is 13 residues long. Germline CDR1 and CDR2: SNHLY and FYNNEI. The V end was cut by 9 bases, the J end by 6 bases, with 14 bases between. The CDR3 spells CASMVGGHEKLFF. The DNA of the CDR3 is TGTGCCAGTATGGTGGGGGGGCATGAAAAACTGTTTTTT. The full variable domain, with the rest looked up from reference TRBV2 and TRBJ1-4, is EPEVTQTPSHQVTQMGQEVILRCVPISNHLYFYWYRQILGQKVEFLVSFYNNEISEKSEIFDDQFSVERPDGSNFTLKIRSTKLEDSAMYFCASMVGGHEKLFFGSGTQLSVL.

The chain has TRBV29-1 and TRBJ1-2, with 7 bases lining up with TRBD1. Germline CDR1 SQVTM, CDR2 ANQGSEA. The CDR3 contains 14 residues. The ends lost 7 bases at V and 0 bases at J; junction bases unmatched: 8. The CDR3 loop reads CSATGTEANYGYTF. The CDR3 DNA is TGCAGCGCAACAGGGACAGAGGCTAACTATGGCTACACCTTC.

V is TRBV5-1 and J is TRBJ2-3; 10 nucleotides agree with TRBD2. Germline-derived CDR1 and CDR2 are SGHRS and YFSETQ. Unmatched junction bases numbered 5, after V lost 4 bases and J lost 3 bases. This CDR3 has 15 residues. The CDR3 nucleotides read TGCGCCAGCAGCCCTGGGACTAGCGAGACAGATACGCAGTATTTT. It encodes CASSPGTSETDTQYF.

The J gene is TRBJ1-4, the V gene TRBV30; D perhaps matches TRBD1 (6 bases). Trimming took 4 bases from V and 8 from J, leaving 14 bases between them. Germline V gene sequence: CDR1 GTSNPN, CDR2 SVGIG (reference sequence). The CDR3 contains 13 residues. The CDR3 loop reads CAWKQDSGEKLFF. Here the CDR3 DNA reads TGTGCCTGGAAACAGGACAGTGGCGAAAAACTGTTTTTT.

The rearrangement uses TRBV6-5 and TRBJ2-7, with 8 positions matching TRBD1. Germline assignment: CDR1 MNHEY and CDR2 SVGAGI. CDR3 length equals 14 residues. With V trimmed by 7 bases and J by 5 bases, 10 bases remained unmatched. The CDR3 coding sequence is TGTGCCAGCACCACCAGGACAGGGCAGGACGAGCAGTACTTC. Protein sequence: CASTTRTGQDEQYF.

This sequence joins TRBV30 and TRBJ2-7; possible D gene TRBD1, 6 bases. This CDR3 has 13 residues. Germline lookup yields CDR1 GTSNPN and CDR2 SVGIG (reference sequence). The ends were cut back, 0 bases at V and 3 bases at J, with 9 bases in the middle. The CDR3 protein is CAWSVDRNYEQYF. The DNA of the CDR3 is TGTGCCTGGAGTGTAGACAGGAACTACGAGCAGTACTTC.